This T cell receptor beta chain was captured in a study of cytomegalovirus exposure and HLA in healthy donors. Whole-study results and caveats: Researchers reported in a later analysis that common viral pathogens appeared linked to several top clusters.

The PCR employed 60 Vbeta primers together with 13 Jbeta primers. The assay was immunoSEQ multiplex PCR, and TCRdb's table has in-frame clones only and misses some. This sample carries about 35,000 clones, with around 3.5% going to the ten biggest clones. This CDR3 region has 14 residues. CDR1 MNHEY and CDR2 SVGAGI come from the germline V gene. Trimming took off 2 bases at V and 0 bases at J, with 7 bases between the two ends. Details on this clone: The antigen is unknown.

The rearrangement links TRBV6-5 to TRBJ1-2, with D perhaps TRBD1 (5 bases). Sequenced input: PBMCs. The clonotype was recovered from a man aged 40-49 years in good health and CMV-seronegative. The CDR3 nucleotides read TGTGCCAGCAGTTACGACAGCGCTAACTATGGCTACACCTTC. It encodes CASSYDSANYGYTF.